This T cell receptor (beta chain) is from a study of blood T cell repertoires in COVID-19. In the study overall: The cDNA or gDNA used as material had been derived from T cells, B-cell-depleted T cells, or PBMCs.

Per the study methods: Reference gene primer amplification gave estimated nucleated cell counts. Here immunoSEQ multiplex PCR was the method, and the copy in TCRdb shows in-frame clones only, minus some. V, J and clone size derive from that table, while D and trimming were established from the DNA sequence. Counted here are 150,000 to 200,000 clones, 87% occurring once; the ten biggest clones make up under 6%. CDR3 length: 15 residues. Germline CDR1 and CDR2: KGHDR and SFDVKD. V was pared by 2 bases and J by 10 bases, with 18 bases between. The chain combines TRBV24-1 with TRBJ2-3; D is perhaps TRBD2 (6 bases). Sample: peripheral blood. This receptor was identified in a human donor in a cohort sampled during active COVID-19. CDR3 in amino acids: CATSDWRGPSKAQYF. CDR3 sequence (DNA): TGTGCCACCAGTGATTGGAGGGGTCCGAGTAAGGCGCAGTATTTT.